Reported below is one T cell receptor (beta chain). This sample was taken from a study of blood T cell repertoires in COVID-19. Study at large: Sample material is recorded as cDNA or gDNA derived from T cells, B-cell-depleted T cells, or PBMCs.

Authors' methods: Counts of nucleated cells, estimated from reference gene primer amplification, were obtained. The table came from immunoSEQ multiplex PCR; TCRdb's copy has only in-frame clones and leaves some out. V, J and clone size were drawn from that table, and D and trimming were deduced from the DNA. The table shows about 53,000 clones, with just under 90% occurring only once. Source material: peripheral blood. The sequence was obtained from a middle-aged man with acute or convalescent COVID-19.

The CDR3 here is CASSPGIRSEGYTF. In nucleotides, the CDR3 is TGTGCCAGCTCACCCGGTATCAGGTCTGAAGGCTACACCTTC. The gene calls are TRBV18 and TRBJ1-2; D not resolved. The CDR3 spans 14 residues. Trimming shortened V by 3 bases and J by 8 bases, and 16 bases separated the two germline ends. Germline CDR1 KGHSH, CDR2 LQKENI.